This entry lists 2 T cell receptor beta chains sequenced from one sample in a study of shared clonotypes between healthy human individuals. Profiled with immunoSEQ multiplex PCR; TCRdb holds only in-frame clones, not every one. The table lists some 1,400,000 clones, over 95% of them singletons. Sequenced material: naive CD4+ T cells sorted from blood. Subset: CD45RA+ positively selected. All receptors derive from a man under 40 in good health.

The CDR3 protein is CASSLTERGRLAGGGYNEQFF. The CDR3 DNA reads TGTGCCAGCAGCCTAACTGAACGTGGCAGGTTAGCGGGAGGGGGGTACAATGAGCAGTTCTTC. The chain carries TRBV7-8 and TRBJ2-1, with 11 bases fitting TRBD2. The CDR3 sequence is 21 residues long. The V gene end was trimmed by 5 bases and the J gene end by 4 bases; junction bases not matched to a gene: 22. In germline, CDR1 is SGHVS, CDR2 FQNEAQ. Full variable domain (missing parts from reference TRBV7-8 and TRBJ2-1): GAGVSQSPRYKVAKRGQDVALRCDPISGHVSLFWYQQALGQGPEFLTYFQNEAQLDKSGLPSDRFFAERPEGSVSTLKIQRTQQEDSAVYLCASSLTERGRLAGGGYNEQFFGPGTRLTVL.

The chain combines TRBV10-3 with TRBJ2-7; D is unresolved. This CDR3 comprises 11 residues. V lost 4 bases and J 6 bases, leaving 7 bases between the germline ends. CDR1 and CDR2 from the germline V gene are ENHRY and SYGVKD. Written as DNA, the CDR3 is TGTGCCATCAGTGCGACACGCGAGCAGTACTTC. As protein: CAISATREQYF.